What follows describes a single T cell receptor (beta chain). Profiled with immunoSEQ multiplex PCR; TCRdb holds only in-frame clones, not every one. The sample lists about 180,000 clones, approximately 90% occurring once. This CDR3 region has 16 residues. V dropped 3 bases and J dropped 2; count of bases not matched to a gene: 6. Per germline, CDR1 SGHRS and CDR2 YFSETQ. These data come from a study of control samples from healthy donors and cancer patients. This rearrangement joins TRBV5-1 to TRBJ1-5; 9 bases match TRBD1. The sequence was obtained from a man aged 25 to 40 in good health. The sequenced material came from blood. CDR3 region: CASSSKQGACNQPQHF. The CDR3 DNA reads TGCGCCAGCAGCTCGAAACAGGGGGCGTGCAATCAGCCCCAGCATTTT. Filled out from reference TRBV5-1 and TRBJ1-5, the complete variable domain reads KAGVTQTPRYLIKTRGQQVTLSCSPISGHRSVSWYQQTPGQGLQFLFEYFSETQRNKGNFPGRFSGRQFSNSRSEMNVSTLELGDSALYLCASSSKQGACNQPQHFGDGTRLSIL.